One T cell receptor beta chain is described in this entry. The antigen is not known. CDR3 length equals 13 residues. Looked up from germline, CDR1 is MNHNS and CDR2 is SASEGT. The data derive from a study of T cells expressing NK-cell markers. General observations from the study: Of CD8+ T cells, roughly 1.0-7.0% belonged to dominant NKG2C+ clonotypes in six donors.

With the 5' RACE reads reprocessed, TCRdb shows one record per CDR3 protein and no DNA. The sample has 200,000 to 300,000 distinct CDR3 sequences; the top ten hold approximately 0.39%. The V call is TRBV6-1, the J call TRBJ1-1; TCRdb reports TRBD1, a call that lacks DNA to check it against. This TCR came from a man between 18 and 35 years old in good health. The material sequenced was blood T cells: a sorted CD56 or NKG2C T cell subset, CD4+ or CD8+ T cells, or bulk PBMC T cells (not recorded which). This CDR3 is CASSPPRGQEAFF.